This record looks at one T cell receptor (beta chain) sequence and its context. The data stem from a study of PD-1 and CTLA-4 blockade in melanoma. Clones were read by immunoSEQ multiplex PCR, and TCRdb kept only the in-frame ones, dropping some. The sample lists tens of thousands of clones; about 89% were seen once. With 7 bases removed from V and 2 bases from J, the gap between germline ends came to 14 bases. The CDR3 sequence is 14 residues long. CDR1 is SNHLY and CDR2 is FYNNEI in the germline V gene. The material was CD8+ T cells from peripheral blood, obtained before anti-PD-1 treatment. The source is a human donor with melanoma. The rearrangement joins TRBV2 to TRBJ1-1, with a possible D match to TRBD1 (6 bases). The CDR3 sequence: CASKRTVENTEAFF. CDR3 sequence (DNA): TGTGCCAGCAAGAGGACAGTGGAAAACACTGAAGCTTTCTTT.